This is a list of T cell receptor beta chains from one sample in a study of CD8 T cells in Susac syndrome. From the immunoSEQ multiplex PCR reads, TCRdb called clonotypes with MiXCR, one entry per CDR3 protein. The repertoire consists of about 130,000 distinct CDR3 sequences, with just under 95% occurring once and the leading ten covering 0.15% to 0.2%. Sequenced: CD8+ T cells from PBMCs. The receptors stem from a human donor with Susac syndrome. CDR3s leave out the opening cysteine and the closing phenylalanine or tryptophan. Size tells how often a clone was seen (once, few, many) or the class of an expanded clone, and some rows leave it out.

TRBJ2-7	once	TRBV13	ASSLGGSGEQY
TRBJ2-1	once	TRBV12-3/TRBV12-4	ASSFLAGSSYNEQF
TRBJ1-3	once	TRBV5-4	ASSPGLGPGNTIY
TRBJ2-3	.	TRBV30	AWDRGFSPDTQY
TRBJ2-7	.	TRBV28	ASSSGRGGRYEQY
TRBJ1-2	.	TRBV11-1	ASSSRQGVFSGYT
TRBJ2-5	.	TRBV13	ASSFGQGDMETQY
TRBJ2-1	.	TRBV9	ASRSGDAEQF
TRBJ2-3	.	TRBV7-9	ASSFTVQTTDTQY
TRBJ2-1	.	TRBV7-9	ASGGLEGF
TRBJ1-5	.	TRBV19	ASSPRGDSNQPQH
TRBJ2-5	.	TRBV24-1	ATSDLTEETQY
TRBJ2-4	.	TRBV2	ASIVSLAKNIQY
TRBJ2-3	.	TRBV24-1	ATSDLGLSGTQY
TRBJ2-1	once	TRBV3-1	ASSQEAGQFSTEF
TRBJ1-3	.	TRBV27	ASSPGVWGNTIY
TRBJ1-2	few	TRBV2	ASGGDGYT
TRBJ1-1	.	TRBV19	ASSIGRATEAF
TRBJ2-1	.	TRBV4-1	ASSQGVQADNEQF
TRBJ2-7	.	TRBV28	ASSPSTGTSSYEQY
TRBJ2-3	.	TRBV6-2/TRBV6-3	ASNEVRYTDTQY
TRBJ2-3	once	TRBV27	ASSLSRGKSADTQY
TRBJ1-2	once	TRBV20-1	SARAGGGVSDYGYT
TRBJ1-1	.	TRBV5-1	ASSSPRPGQGHTEAF
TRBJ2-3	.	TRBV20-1	SALGLAESTDTQY
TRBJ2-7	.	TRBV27	ASSPLGTAPYEQY
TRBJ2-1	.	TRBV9	ASSFQGGEQF
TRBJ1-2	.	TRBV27	ASSADGYGYT
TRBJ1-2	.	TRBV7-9	ASSPNGAGYGYT
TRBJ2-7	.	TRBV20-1	SAAGTSSYEQY
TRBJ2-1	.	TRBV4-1	ASSQERGSSYNEQF
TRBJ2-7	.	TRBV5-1	ASSLGSTGRNEQY
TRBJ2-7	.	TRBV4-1	ASSQVAREEYEQY
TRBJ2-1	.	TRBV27	ASSLPHDEQF
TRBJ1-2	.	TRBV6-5	ASRGHAGANYGYT
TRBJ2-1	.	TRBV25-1	ASSGDLNEQF
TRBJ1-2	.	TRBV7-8	ASSLSAKQGYT
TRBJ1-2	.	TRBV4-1	ASRGGQDNYGYT
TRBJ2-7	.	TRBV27	ASSLLIGAGEQY
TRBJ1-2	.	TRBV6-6	ATSGFGYGYT
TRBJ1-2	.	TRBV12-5	ASGLAGTDIYGYT
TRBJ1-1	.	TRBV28	ASSFRQDLNTEAF
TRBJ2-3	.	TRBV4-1	ASSPRPEGSTDTQY
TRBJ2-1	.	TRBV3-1	ASSQEGVGRSNEQF
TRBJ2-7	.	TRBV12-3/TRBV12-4	ASSSQISFNHEQY
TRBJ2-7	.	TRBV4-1	ASSRITTPTYEQY
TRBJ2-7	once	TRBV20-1	SASKVAGGPPEQY
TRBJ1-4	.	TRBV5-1	ASSLEDTEKLF
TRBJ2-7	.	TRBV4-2	ASSQGAN
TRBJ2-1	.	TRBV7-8	ASSWRASYNEQF
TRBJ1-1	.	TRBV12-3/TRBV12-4	ASTKPLITEAF
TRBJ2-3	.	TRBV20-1	SAPAGGPTDTQY
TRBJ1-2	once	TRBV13	ASTSRGLYGYT
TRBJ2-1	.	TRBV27	ASSLAAYYEQF